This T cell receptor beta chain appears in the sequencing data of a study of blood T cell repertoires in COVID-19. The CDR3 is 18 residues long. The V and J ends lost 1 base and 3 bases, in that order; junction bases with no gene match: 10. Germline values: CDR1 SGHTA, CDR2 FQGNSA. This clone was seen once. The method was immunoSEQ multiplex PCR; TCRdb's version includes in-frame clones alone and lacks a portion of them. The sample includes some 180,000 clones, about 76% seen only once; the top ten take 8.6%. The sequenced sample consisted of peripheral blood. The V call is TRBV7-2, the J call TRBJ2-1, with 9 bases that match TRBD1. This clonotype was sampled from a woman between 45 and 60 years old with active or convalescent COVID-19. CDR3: CASSLGRLTGGFYNEQFF. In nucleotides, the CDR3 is TGTGCCAGCAGCTTAGGCCGGTTAACAGGGGGCTTCTACAATGAGCAGTTCTTC.